Presented here are 26 T cell receptor beta chains from one specimen sequenced in a study of T cell repertoires in cytomegalovirus infection. TCRdb analysed the reads with MiXCR anew, one entry per CDR3 protein. This table has 200,000 to 250,000 distinct CDR3 sequences, under 25% appearing once. Source material: CD8+ T cells from PBMCs. The receptors come from a human donor in good health (CMV status not recorded). Some clones in this sample may be carry-over from other donors' samples.

The genes are TRBV29-1 and TRBJ2-5, with a weak D call TRBD2 (5 bases). Per germline, CDR1 SQVTM and CDR2 ANQGSEA. V lost 4 bases and J 3 bases, leaving 6 bases between the germline ends. This CDR3 comprises 11 residues. CDR3 bases: TGCAGCGTTGTACTAGAAGAGACCCAGTACTTC. It is translated as CSVVLEETQYF.

At least ten counts were recorded for this clonotype. V is TRBV7-2 and J is TRBJ2-5, with 10 bases fitting TRBD2. J gave up 4 bases and V 1 base, and 6 bases lay outside the gene matches. This CDR3 is 16 amino acids long. Germline lookup yields CDR1 SGHTA and CDR2 FQGNSA. The CDR3 protein is CASSLGRSSGGETQYF. The CDR3 nucleotides are TGTGCCAGCAGCTTAGGTCGTTCTAGCGGGGGAGAGACCCAGTACTTC.

Only a few counts were recorded for this clonotype. The chain combines TRBV6-2 or TRBV6-3 with TRBJ1-1; D is unclear. Germline V lookup: CDR1 MNHEY, CDR2 SVGEGT. The CDR3 extends over 13 amino acids. The germline V and J ends were trimmed by 7 bases and 1 base, with 10 bases remaining between them. CDR3 in amino acids: CASTIGRNTEAFF. Here the CDR3 DNA reads TGTGCCAGCACCATCGGTCGGAACACTGAAGCTTTCTTT.

The genes are TRBV10-3 and TRBJ1-6, with 8 bases lining up with TRBD1. CDR1 ENHRY and CDR2 SYGVKD come from the germline V gene. V trimming: 6 bases; J trimming: 13 bases; junction bases outside the gene matches: 8. This CDR3 is built from 13 residues. For the CDR3, the DNA is TGTGCCATCAGCTTGGACAGGGCTAGGCCCCTCCACTTT. Its translation is CAISLDRARPLHF.

The chain carries TRBV10-3 and TRBJ2-3; no definite D call. Looked up from germline, CDR1 is ENHRY and CDR2 is SYGVKD. Trimming pared 4 bases from V and 6 bases from J, leaving 14 bases between. This CDR3 comprises 14 residues. Written as DNA, the CDR3 is TGTGCCATCAGTGGCGTCCTGCTTTCCGATACGCAGTATTTT. It encodes CAISGVLLSDTQYF.

The CDR3 DNA is TGTGCCAGCAGCTGGGATCTTTGGGGGACTAGCACAGATACGCAGTATTTT. This translates into CASSWDLWGTSTDTQYF. The chain uses TRBV7-2 and TRBJ2-3, with D possibly matching TRBD2 (6 bases). The V end lost 4 bases, the J end lost 0 bases, and 17 bases lay between the germline ends. From germline, CDR1 is SGHTA and CDR2 FQGNSA. The CDR3 extends over 17 amino acids.

The J gene is TRBJ2-1, the V gene TRBV5-1, with a weak D call TRBD1 (6 bases). V dropped 10 bases and J dropped 2 bases, with 22 bases sitting between them. CDR3 size: 16 residues. Germline values: CDR1 SGHRS, CDR2 YFSETQ. The DNA of the CDR3 is TGCGCCTACCCTGACTGGGGGCACCATCCCTACAATGAGCAGTTCTTC. Translating gives CAYPDWGHHPYNEQFF.

This chain connects TRBV7-9 to TRBJ1-1, with unresolved D. The CDR3 has 12 amino acids. With 5 bases removed from V and 3 bases from J, the gap between germline ends came to 7 bases. CDR1 and CDR2 (germline): SEHNR, FQNEAQ (reference sequence). The CDR3 loop is CASSLVDTEAFF. In nucleotides, the CDR3 is TGTGCCAGCAGCCTAGTGGACACTGAAGCTTTCTTT. The full variable domain, its missing parts supplied by reference TRBV7-9 and TRBJ1-1, is DTGVSQNPRHKITKRGQNVTFRCDPISEHNRLYWYRQTLGQGPEFLTYFQNEAQLEKSRLLSDRFSAERPKGSFSTLEIQRTEQGDSAMYLCASSLVDTEAFFGQGTRLTVV.

A few counts support this clonotype. The chain carries TRBV28 and TRBJ2-3, with TRBD1 matching 7 bases. With V trimmed by 8 bases and J by 7 bases, 15 bases remained unmatched. This CDR3 comprises 15 residues. CDR1 and CDR2 (germline): MDHEN, SYDVKM. As DNA, the CDR3 is TGTGCCAGCGGGACGCCGGGACAGAGCTTATATACGCAGTATTTT. It specifies CASGTPGQSLYTQYF.

V is TRBV6-5 and J is TRBJ2-5; the match to TRBD1 covers 9 bases. Germline assignment: CDR1 MNHEY and CDR2 SVGAGI. This CDR3 is built from 14 residues. The V segment lost 4 bases and the J segment 5 bases; nucleotides outside the gene matches: 5. CDR3 DNA: TGTGCCAGCAGTTGGGGGACAGGGTACGAGACCCAGTACTTC. Translation: CASSWGTGYETQYF.

V gene TRBV29-1 combines with J gene TRBJ2-3, with D possibly being TRBD1 or TRBD2 (6 bases each). Germline V lookup: CDR1 SQVTM, CDR2 ANQGSEA. This CDR3 contains 14 residues. V was shortened by 1 base and J by 1 base, with 9 bases between the two germline ends. CDR3 loop: CSVEGGAGTDTQYF. As DNA, the CDR3 is TGCAGCGTTGAAGGGGGGGCGGGCACAGATACGCAGTATTTT.

This clonotype has only a few counts. This chain joins TRBV28 and TRBJ2-7; the D gene is possibly TRBD1 (6 bases). This CDR3 is 16 amino acids long. Germline V CDR1 and CDR2: MDHEN, SYDVKM. The V end lost 8 bases, the J end lost 0 bases, and 20 bases lay between the germline ends. Written as DNA, the CDR3 is TGTGCCAGCGGAACGCTTAGACAGGTGGACTCCTACGAGCAGTACTTC. Residues: CASGTLRQVDSYEQYF.

This clonotype was found a few times. Germline is not matched at one junction end, which may reflect a read error. V gene TRBV4-1 combines with J gene TRBJ2-3; possible D gene TRBD2, 7 bases. The CDR3 has 14 residues. The germline CDR1 and CDR2 sequences are MGHRA and YSYEKL. CDR3 sequence (DNA): TGTGCCAGCAGCCAAGGGGGGGGGGTAGATACGCAGTATTTT. Protein product: CASSQGGGVDTQYF.

This clonotype appeared a few times. V usage is TRBV2 and J usage is TRBJ1-2, with D tentatively TRBD1 (5 bases). V lost 6 bases to trimming and J lost 3 bases, with 20 bases between them. CDR1 SNHLY and CDR2 FYNNEI come from the germline V gene. The CDR3 sequence is 16 residues long. CDR3 coding DNA: TGTGCCAGCAGCTTAGCCTCCGGGACGGGGCACTATGGCTACACCTTC. As protein: CASSLASGTGHYGYTF.

The table lists this clonotype with a few counts. The J gene is TRBJ2-7, the V gene TRBV29-1, with D possibly being TRBD1 or TRBD2 (5 bases each). CDR1 is SQVTM, CDR2 ANQGSEA, per germline. This CDR3 comprises 13 residues. Trimming removed 4 bases from V and 3 bases from J, with 13 bases in between. CDR3 nucleotides: TGCAGCGTTGTCTCAGAGGGGAACTACGAGCAGTACTTC. Residues: CSVVSEGNYEQYF.

The rearrangement links TRBV28 to TRBJ2-1; 15 bases agree with TRBD2. After removal of 5 bases from V and 9 bases from J, the junction contained 14 bases not matched to a gene. This CDR3 comprises 18 residues. In germline, CDR1 is MDHEN, CDR2 SYDVKM. The CDR3 loop is CASSPPPWTSGGAIEQFF. The CDR3 region has the DNA TGTGCCAGCAGTCCGCCCCCCTGGACTAGCGGGGGGGCAATTGAGCAGTTCTTC.

In regard to this clonotype: It may be a read error: a sequence one base away is much more abundant. The chain recombines TRBV7-2 with TRBJ2-1; 7 bases fit TRBD2. Germline CDR1 and CDR2: SGHTA and FQGNSA. This CDR3 contains 15 residues. The V gene end was trimmed by 7 bases and the J gene end by 5 bases; junction bases not matched to a gene: 11. CDR3 in DNA: TGTGCCAGCAACCCTCCGGGGGGATCTAACAATGAGCAGTTCTTC. Translation gives CASNPPGGSNNEQFF.

This clonotype was counted at least ten times. J is TRBJ1-3 and V is TRBV15, with D unresolved. This CDR3 comprises 15 residues. Trimming took off 5 bases at V and 0 bases at J, with 11 bases between the two ends. Germline CDR1 reads LNHNV; CDR2 reads YYDKDF (reference sequence). CDR3 nucleotides: TGTGCCACCAGCCTCGCCCGGGCCTCTGGAAACACCATATATTTT. Translation gives CATSLARASGNTIYF.

The rearrangement joins TRBV2 to TRBJ2-3, with a weak D call TRBD1 (6 bases). Germline CDR1 SNHLY, CDR2 FYNNEI. V was shortened by 7 bases and J by 1 base, with 9 bases between the two germline ends. CDR3 length: 13 residues. DNA of the CDR3: TGTGCCAGCATAGGGGGTCGCACAGATACGCAGTATTTT. Protein: CASIGGRTDTQYF.

This clonotype came up many times. The chain is built from TRBV4-1 and TRBJ1-5; D gene ambiguous. The V gene's germline CDR1 is MGHRA and CDR2 YSYEKL. The V end was cut by 3 bases, the J end by 7 bases, with 16 bases between. The CDR3 length is 15 residues. CDR3 amino acids: CASSHDDLAGQPQHF. CDR3 coding DNA: TGCGCCAGCAGCCATGACGACTTAGCAGGCCAGCCCCAGCATTTT.

With respect to this clonotype: A much larger clone sits a single nucleotide away, making a read error possible. V usage is TRBV20-1 and J usage is TRBJ1-1; 7 positions match TRBD1. Germline V CDR1 and CDR2: DFQATT, SNEGSKA (reference sequence). J lost 7 bases, V lost 6 bases, and 8 bases had no gene match. The CDR3 runs to 12 residues. This CDR3 reads CSAWDSDYEAFF. CDR3 in DNA: TGCAGTGCCTGGGACAGTGATTATGAAGCTTTCTTT.

The CDR3 nucleotides are TGCGCCAGCAGCCAAGATCGGTCGCGGGGAACCTACGAGCAGTACTTC. Its protein product is CASSQDRSRGTYEQYF. The genes are TRBV4-1 and TRBJ2-7; tentatively, D is TRBD2 (6 bases). Trimming stripped 0 bases from V and 2 bases from J, with 14 bases between. This CDR3 has 16 residues. The germline V gene encodes CDR1 MGHRA and CDR2 YSYEKL.

About this clonotype: Possible read error: a much larger clone is one base away. V and J are TRBV5-6 and TRBJ1-2; TRBD1 matches 7 bases. V lost 4 bases to trimming and J lost 10 bases; unmatched junction nucleotides: 16. CDR3 length equals 15 residues. From germline, CDR1 is SGHDT and CDR2 YYEEEE. The CDR3 DNA sequence: TGTGCCAGCAGCCCGACAGGGAATGTGAAGGATGTCTACACCTTC. Translation gives CASSPTGNVKDVYTF.

The V gene is TRBV11-2, the J gene TRBJ1-4; D might be TRBD1 (5 bases). Trimming took off 4 bases at V and 6 bases at J, with 15 bases between the two ends. Germline values: CDR1 SGHAT, CDR2 FQNNGV. There are 15 residues in the CDR3. CDR3 loop: CASSSLRGKDEKLFF. The DNA of the CDR3 is TGTGCCAGCAGCTCACTCCGGGGGAAAGATGAAAAACTGTTTTTT.

This clonotype was detected a few times. V is TRBV24-1 and J is TRBJ2-1; D may correspond to TRBD1 or TRBD2 (5 bases each). This CDR3 comprises 13 residues. The V end lost 8 bases, the J end lost 6 bases, and 13 bases lay between the germline ends. Germline lookup yields CDR1 KGHDR and CDR2 SFDVKD. The CDR3 coding sequence is TGTGCCACCACGGGACCGGGGAGCAATGAGCAGTTCTTC. Translation: CATTGPGSNEQFF.

This clonotype was picked up many times. This chain links TRBV28 with TRBJ1-1, with 7 bases lining up with TRBD1. The germline V gene has CDR1 MDHEN and CDR2 SYDVKM. The CDR3 runs 16 residues. V gave up 2 bases and J gave up 6 bases; unmatched junction bases: 12. The CDR3 protein is CASSLDPLGDSSEAFF. The CDR3 DNA sequence: TGTGCCAGCAGTTTAGATCCCTTGGGGGACAGTTCTGAAGCTTTCTTT.